This TCR beta chain was recorded in a study of vaccination and CD4 T cells after COVID-19. The Oncomine TCR Beta short-read assay generated sequence data from the DNA of cultured CD4+ T cells. TCRdb passed the PCR reads through MiXCR, listing each CDR3 protein once. Altogether about 20,000 distinct CDR3 sequences are present, 65% to 80% being singletons, with the ten largest covering 3.7%. This clonotype was recorded a few times. What it binds is not known. Treatment: approximately nine-day PBMC culture with coronavirus spike peptide pools or control peptides (ViraFEST assay). Trimming stripped 7 bases from V and 6 bases from J, with 15 bases between. CDR3 size: 13 residues. Per germline, CDR1 SNHLY and CDR2 FYNNEI.

This sequence joins TRBV2 and TRBJ1-2; D might be TRBD1 (6 bases). This sequence was found in a human donor who had recovered from COVID-19. The specimen sequenced was CD4+ T cells from blood, cultured in vitro. The CDR3 is CASKGVSVDGYTF. The CDR3 DNA reads as TGTGCCAGCAAGGGGGTGAGCGTGGATGGCTACACCTTC.